The clone carrying this T cell receptor beta chain was recorded at least ten times. The target antigen is unknown. This sample was taken from a study of T cells in Graves' hyperthyroidism and ophthalmopathy. TCR beta CDR3 regions were amplified from RNA transcripts. The HTBI set primed first-round TCR CDR3 RT-PCR. TCRdb reanalysed the multiplex PCR reads using MiXCR and keeps one entry per CDR3 protein. The repertoire holds some 490,000 distinct CDR3 sequences, with around 15% as singletons. The CDR3 length is 13 residues. Per the germline V gene, CDR1 is MNHEY and CDR2 is SVGEGT. Trimming at V came to 7 bases and at J to 3 bases, leaving 2 bases not matched to a gene. Diagnosis rested on symptoms, serum thyroxine and TRAb, thyroid ultrasound, and orbital computed tomography. This sample holds PBMCs from approximately 9 ml fresh peripheral blood. Regarding the study as a whole: The model forecast ophthalmopathy, anticipating it by a median approximately 7 months before onset.

This chain uses TRBV6-2 or TRBV6-3 with TRBJ2-7; 11 positions match TRBD2. The receptor was derived from a woman in her thirties with Graves' ophthalmopathy. The specimen sequenced was blood. As DNA, the CDR3 is TGTGCCAGCAAACTAGCGGGAGTCTACGAGCAGTACTTC. This translates into CASKLAGVYEQYF.